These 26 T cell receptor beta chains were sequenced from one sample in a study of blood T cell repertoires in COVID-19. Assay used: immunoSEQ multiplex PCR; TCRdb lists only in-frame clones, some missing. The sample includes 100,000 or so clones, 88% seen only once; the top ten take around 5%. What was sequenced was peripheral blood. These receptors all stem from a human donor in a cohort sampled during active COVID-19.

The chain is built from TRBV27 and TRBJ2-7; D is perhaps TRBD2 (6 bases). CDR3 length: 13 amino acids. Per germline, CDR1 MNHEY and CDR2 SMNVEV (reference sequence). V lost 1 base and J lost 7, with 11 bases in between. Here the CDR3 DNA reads TGTGCCAGCAGTTTATGGGGGGAAGGAGAGCAGTACTTC. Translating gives CASSLWGEGEQYF.

CDR3 in amino acids: CASRAGGAGANTEAFF. CDR3 nucleotide sequence: TGTGCCAGTAGGGCAGGGGGCGCGGGGGCGAACACTGAAGCTTTCTTT. V usage is TRBV19 and J usage is TRBJ1-1, with 8 bases lining up with TRBD1. Per germline, CDR1 LNHDA and CDR2 SQIVND (reference sequence). The CDR3 runs 16 residues. J was trimmed by 1 base and V by 6 bases; bases with no gene match: 10. Based on the CDR3 plus reference TRBV19 and TRBJ1-1, the full variable domain is DGGITQSPKYLFRKEGQNVTLSCEQNLNHDAMYWYRQDPGQGLRLIYYSQIVNDFQKGDIAEGYSVSREKKESFPLTVTSAQKNPTAFYLCASRAGGAGANTEAFFGQGTRLTVV.

For the CDR3, the DNA is TGTGCCAGCAGCGCCCACAGGGTCTTAGGATACGAGCAGTACTTC. It encodes CASSAHRVLGYEQYF. The V call is TRBV5-6, the J call TRBJ2-7; tentatively, D is TRBD1 (6 bases). Germline CDR1 and CDR2: SGHDT and YYEEEE. The V and J ends lost 4 bases and 4 bases respectively, with 18 bases between them. The CDR3 sequence is 15 residues long.

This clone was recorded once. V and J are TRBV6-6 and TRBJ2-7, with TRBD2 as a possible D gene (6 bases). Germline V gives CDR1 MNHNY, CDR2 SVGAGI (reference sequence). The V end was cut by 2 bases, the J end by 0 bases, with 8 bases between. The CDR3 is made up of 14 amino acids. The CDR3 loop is CASSYAGSSYEQYF. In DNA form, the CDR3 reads TGTGCCAGCAGTTACGCGGGGAGCTCCTACGAGCAGTACTTC.

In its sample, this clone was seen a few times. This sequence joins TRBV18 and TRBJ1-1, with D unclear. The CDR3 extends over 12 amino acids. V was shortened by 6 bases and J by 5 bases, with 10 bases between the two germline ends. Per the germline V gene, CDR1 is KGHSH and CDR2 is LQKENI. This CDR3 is CASSLSETEAFF. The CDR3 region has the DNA TGTGCCAGCTCCCTGTCGGAGACTGAAGCTTTCTTT. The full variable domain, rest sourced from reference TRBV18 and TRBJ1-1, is NAGVMQNPRHLVRRRGQEARLRCSPMKGHSHVYWYRQLPEEGLKFMVYLQKENIIDESGMPKERFSAEFPKEGPSILRIQQVVRGDSAAYFCASSLSETEAFFGQGTRLTVV.

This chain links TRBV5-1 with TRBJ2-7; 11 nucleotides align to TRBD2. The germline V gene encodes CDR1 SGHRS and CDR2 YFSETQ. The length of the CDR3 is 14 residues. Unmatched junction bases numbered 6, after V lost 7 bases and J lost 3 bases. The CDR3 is CASGLGTSGYEQYF. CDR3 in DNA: TGCGCCAGCGGACTCGGGACTAGCGGCTACGAGCAGTACTTC.

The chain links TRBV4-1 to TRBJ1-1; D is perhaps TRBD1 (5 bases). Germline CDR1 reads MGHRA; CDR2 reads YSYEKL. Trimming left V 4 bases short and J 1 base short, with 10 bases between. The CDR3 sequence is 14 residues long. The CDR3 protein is CASSLEQENTEAFF. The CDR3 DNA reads TGCGCCAGCAGCCTCGAACAGGAGAACACTGAAGCTTTCTTT.

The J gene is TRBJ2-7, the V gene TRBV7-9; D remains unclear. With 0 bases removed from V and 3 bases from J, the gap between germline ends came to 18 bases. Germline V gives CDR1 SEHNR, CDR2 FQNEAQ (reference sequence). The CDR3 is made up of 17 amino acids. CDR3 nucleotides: TGTGCCAGCAGCTTAGCGGCAGGCCCCCTCTCAGACTACGAGCAGTACTTC. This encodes CASSLAAGPLSDYEQYF.

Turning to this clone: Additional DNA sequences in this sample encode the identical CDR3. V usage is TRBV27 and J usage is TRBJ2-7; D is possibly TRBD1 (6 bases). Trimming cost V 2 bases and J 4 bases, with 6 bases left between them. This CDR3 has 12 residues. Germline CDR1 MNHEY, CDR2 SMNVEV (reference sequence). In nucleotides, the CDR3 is TGTGCCAGCAGTTTAGACAGGTACGAGCAGTACTTC. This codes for CASSLDRYEQYF.

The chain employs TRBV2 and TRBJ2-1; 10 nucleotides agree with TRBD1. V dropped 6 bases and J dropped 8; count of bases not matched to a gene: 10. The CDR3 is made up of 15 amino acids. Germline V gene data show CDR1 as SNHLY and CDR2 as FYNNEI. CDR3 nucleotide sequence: TGTGCCAGCAGGGGGACAGGGGCCCCTTTGGATGAGCAGTTCTTC. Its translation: CASRGTGAPLDEQFF.

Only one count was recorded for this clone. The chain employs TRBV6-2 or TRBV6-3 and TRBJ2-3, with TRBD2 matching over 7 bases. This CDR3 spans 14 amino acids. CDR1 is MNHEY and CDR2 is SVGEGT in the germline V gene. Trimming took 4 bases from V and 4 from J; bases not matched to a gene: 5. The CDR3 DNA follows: TGTGCCAGCAGTTTTGCGGGAGAGGCAGATACGCAGTATTTT. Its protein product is CASSFAGEADTQYF.

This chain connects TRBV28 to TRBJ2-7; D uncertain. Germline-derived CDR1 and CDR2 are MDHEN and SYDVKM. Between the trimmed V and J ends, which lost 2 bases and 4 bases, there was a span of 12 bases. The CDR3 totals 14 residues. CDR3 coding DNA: TGTGCCAGCAGTTTACGAGGAGCTTTATACGAGCAGTACTTC. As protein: CASSLRGALYEQYF.

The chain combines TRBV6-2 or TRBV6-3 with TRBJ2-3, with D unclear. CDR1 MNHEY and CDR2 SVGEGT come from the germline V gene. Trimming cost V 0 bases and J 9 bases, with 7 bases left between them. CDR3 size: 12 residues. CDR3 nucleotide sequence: TGTGCCAGCAGTTACTCAACCGGGACGCAGTATTTT. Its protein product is CASSYSTGTQYF.

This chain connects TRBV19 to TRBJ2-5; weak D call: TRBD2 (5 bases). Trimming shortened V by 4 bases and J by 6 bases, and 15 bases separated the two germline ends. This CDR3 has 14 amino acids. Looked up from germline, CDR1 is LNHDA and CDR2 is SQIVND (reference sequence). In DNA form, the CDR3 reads TGTGCCAGTAGTACCAAGCGGTCGACGAAGACCCAGTACTTC. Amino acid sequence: CASSTKRSTKTQYF.

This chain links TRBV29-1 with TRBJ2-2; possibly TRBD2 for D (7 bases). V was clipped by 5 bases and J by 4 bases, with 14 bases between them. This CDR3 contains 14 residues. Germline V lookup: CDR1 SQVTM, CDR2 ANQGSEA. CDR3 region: CSVSRGAVTGELFF. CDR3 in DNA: TGCAGCGTTAGCCGGGGGGCCGTCACCGGGGAGCTGTTTTTT.

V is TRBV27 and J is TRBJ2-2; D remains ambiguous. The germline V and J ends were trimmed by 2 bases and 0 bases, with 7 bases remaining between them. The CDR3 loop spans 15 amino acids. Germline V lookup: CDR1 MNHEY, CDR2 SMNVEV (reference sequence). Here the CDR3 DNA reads TGTGCCAGCAGTTTACGGAGCGCGAACACCGGGGAGCTGTTTTTT. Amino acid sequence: CASSLRSANTGELFF.

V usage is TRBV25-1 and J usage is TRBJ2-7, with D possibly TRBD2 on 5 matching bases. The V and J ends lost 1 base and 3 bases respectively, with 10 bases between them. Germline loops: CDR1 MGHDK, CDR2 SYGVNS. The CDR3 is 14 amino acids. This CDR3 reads CASSESGFRYEQYF. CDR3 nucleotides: TGTGCCAGCAGTGAATCGGGGTTTCGCTACGAGCAGTACTTC.

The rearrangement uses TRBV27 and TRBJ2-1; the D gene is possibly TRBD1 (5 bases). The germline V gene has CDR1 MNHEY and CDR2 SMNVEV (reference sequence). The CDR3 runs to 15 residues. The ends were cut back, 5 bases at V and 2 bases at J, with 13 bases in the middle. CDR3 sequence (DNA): TGTGCCAGCAGTCCCTTAGGGGTTGCCTACAATGAGCAGTTCTTC. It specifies CASSPLGVAYNEQFF.

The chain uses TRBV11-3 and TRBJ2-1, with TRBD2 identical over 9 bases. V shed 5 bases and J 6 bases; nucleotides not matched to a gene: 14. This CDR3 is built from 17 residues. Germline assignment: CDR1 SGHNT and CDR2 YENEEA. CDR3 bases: TGTGCCAGCAGCCACCCGGAGTGGCGGGAGGGATCCAATGAGCAGTTCTTC. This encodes CASSHPEWREGSNEQFF.

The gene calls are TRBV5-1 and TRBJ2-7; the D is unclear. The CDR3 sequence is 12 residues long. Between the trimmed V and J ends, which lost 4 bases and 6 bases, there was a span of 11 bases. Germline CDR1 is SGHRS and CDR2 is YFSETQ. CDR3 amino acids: CASSPPSPEQYF. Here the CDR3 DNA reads TGCGCCAGCAGCCCCCCGTCTCCCGAGCAGTACTTC.

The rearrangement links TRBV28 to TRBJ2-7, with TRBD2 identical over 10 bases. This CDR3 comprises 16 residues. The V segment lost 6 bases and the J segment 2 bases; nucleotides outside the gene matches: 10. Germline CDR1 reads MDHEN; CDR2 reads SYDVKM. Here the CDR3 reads CASRFRPAGGTYEQYF. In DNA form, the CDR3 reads TGTGCCAGCAGGTTCCGCCCAGCGGGAGGGACCTACGAGCAGTACTTC.

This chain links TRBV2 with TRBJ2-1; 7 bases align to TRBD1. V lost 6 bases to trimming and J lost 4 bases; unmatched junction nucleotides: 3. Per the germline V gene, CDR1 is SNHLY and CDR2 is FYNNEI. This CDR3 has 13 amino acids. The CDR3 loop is CASRGQLYNEQFF. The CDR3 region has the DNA TGTGCCAGCAGGGGACAGCTATACAATGAGCAGTTCTTC. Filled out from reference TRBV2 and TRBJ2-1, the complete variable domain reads EPEVTQTPSHQVTQMGQEVILRCVPISNHLYFYWYRQILGQKVEFLVSFYNNEISEKSEIFDDQFSVERPDGSNFTLKIRSTKLEDSAMYFCASRGQLYNEQFFGPGTRLTVL.

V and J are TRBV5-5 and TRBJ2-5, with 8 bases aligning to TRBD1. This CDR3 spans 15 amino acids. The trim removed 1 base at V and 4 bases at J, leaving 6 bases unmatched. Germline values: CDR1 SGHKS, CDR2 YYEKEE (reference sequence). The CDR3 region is CASSLQGAVGETQYF. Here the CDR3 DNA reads TGTGCCAGCAGCTTGCAGGGGGCTGTCGGAGAGACCCAGTACTTC. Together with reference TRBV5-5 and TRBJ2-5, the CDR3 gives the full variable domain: DAGVTQSPTHLIKTRGQQVTLRCSPISGHKSVSWYQQVLGQGPQFIFQYYEKEERGRGNFPDRFSARQFPNYSSELNVNALLLGDSALYLCASSLQGAVGETQYFGPGTRLLVL.

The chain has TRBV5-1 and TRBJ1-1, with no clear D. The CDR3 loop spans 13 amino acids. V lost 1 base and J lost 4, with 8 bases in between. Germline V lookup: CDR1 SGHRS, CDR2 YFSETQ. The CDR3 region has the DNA TGCGCCAGCAGCTTGTATGGTAGCACTGAAGCTTTCTTT. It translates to CASSLYGSTEAFF.

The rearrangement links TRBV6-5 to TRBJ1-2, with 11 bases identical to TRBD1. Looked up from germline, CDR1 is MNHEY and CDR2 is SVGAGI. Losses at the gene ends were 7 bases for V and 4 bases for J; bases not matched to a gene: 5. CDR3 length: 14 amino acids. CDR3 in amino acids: CASTRTGGVYGYTF. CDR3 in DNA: TGTGCCAGCACCCGGACAGGGGGCGTCTATGGCTACACCTTC.

CDR3: CSVGEGGGAVGYTF. CDR3 nucleotide sequence: TGCAGCGTGGGCGAAGGAGGGGGGGCCGTGGGCTACACCTTC. The genes are TRBV29-1 and TRBJ1-2; TRBD1 might be the D (6 bases). The V gene lost 6 bases and the J gene lost 8 bases, with 22 bases spanning the gap. Germline CDR1 is SQVTM and CDR2 is ANQGSEA. The CDR3 extends over 14 amino acids. Full variable domain (remainder filled in from reference TRBV29-1 and TRBJ1-2): SAVISQKPSRDICQRGTSLTIQCQVDSQVTMMFWYRQQPGQSLTLIATANQGSEATYESGFVIDKFPISRPNLTFSTLTVSNMSPEDSSIYLCSVGEGGGAVGYTFGSGTRLTVV.